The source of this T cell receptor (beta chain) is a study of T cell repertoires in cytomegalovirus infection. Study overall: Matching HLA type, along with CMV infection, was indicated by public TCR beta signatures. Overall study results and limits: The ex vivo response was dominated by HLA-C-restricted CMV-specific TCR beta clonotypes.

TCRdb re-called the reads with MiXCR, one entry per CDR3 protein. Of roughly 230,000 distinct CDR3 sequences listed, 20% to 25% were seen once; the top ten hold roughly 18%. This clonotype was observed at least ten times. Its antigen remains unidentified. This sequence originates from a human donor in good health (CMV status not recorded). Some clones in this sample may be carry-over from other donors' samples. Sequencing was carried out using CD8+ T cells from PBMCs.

The CDR3 protein is CASSLAWTGMNTEAFF. Here the CDR3 DNA reads TGTGCCAGCAGCTTAGCGTGGACAGGGATGAACACTGAAGCTTTCTTT. The chain joins TRBV7-2 to TRBJ1-1; 8 bases line up with TRBD1. Looked up from germline, CDR1 is SGHTA and CDR2 is FQGNSA. The CDR3 totals 16 residues. V lost 0 bases, J lost 0 bases, and 3 bases stayed unmatched.